This TCR beta chain was sequenced in a study of long-term antiretroviral therapy in people with HIV. Broader study findings: It was observed that HIV repertoires exhibited narrower CDR3 length ranges than controls.

A few counts support this clone. The antigen is not known. At survey level, the immunoSEQ assay was run in its v3.0 version. Sequencing was performed with immunoSEQ multiplex PCR; in TCRdb, only in-frame clones are kept and a portion is missing. Of about 44,000 clones in the sample, about 95% were seen once. This sample comprised unsorted PBMCs, obtained 3.7 years after starting antiretroviral therapy. The sequence came from a woman between 45 and 65 years old with HIV.

The CDR3 nucleotides are TGTGCCAGCAGCCTAGAGATCGCTAACTATGGCTACACCTTC. Translated: CASSLEIANYGYTF. V is TRBV7-8 and J is TRBJ1-2; D is undetermined. This CDR3 has 14 amino acids. Germline-derived CDR1 and CDR2 are SGHVS and FQNEAQ. Trimming stripped 5 bases from V and 0 bases from J, with 10 bases between.